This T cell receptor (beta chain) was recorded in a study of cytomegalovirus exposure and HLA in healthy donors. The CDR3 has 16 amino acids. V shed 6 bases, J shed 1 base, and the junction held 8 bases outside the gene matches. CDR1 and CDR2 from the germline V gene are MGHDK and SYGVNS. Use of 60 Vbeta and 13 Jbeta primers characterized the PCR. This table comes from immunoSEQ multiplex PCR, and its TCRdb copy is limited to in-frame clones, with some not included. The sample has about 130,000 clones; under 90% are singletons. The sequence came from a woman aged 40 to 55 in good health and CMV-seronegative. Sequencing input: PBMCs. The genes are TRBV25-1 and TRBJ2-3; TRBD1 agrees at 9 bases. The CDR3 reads CASRAHRGLGTDTQYF. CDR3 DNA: TGTGCCAGCAGAGCTCACAGGGGGCTAGGCACAGATACGCAGTATTTT.